This is a list of T cell receptor beta chains from one sample in a study of blood T cells in healthy people across ages. In TCRdb, the 5' RACE reads were re-called with MiXCR into one record per CDR3 protein. This table holds about a million distinct CDR3 sequences, roughly 50% found once. The source material was blood. These receptors came from a man aged 25-40 years in good health. Each CDR3 is given with its conserved first and last residue. The order of the fields is V gene, clone size, D gene, J gene, CDR3 protein, CDR3 DNA. D genes are given only for firm matches. Rows may omit the clone size; those that give it use once, few, many or a size class.

TRBV25-1	NA	NA	TRBJ1-2	CASSGQAGGGYTF	TGTGCCAGCAGTGGGCAGGCGGGGGGAGGCTACACCTTC
TRBV27	NA	NA	TRBJ1-2	CASRVGGLSNYGYTF	TGTGCCAGCAGGGTTGGAGGGCTTTCTAACTATGGCTACACCTTC
TRBV14	few	NA	TRBJ2-2	CASSQYGGTGELFF	TGTGCCAGCAGCCAATACGGAGGCACCGGGGAGCTGTTTTTT
TRBV7-8	NA	NA	TRBJ2-1	CASSAGTVRSSYNEQFF	TGTGCCAGCAGCGCGGGGACAGTTCGAAGCTCCTACAATGAGCAGTTCTTC
TRBV7-9	few	TRBD2	TRBJ2-7	CASSPPGTSEQYF	TGTGCCAGCAGCCCTCCGGGGACTAGCGAGCAGTACTTC
TRBV4-1	few	NA	TRBJ2-5	CASSHPGRHQETQYF	TGCGCCAGCAGCCATCCCGGACGTCACCAAGAGACCCAGTACTTC
TRBV12-3/TRBV12-4	NA	NA	TRBJ2-5	CASTPSGQETQYF	TGTGCCAGCACTCCGTCTGGTCAAGAGACCCAGTACTTC
TRBV4-1	NA	NA	TRBJ2-5	CASSQELGRTQYF	TGCGCCAGCAGCCAAGAACTGGGGCGGACCCAGTACTTC
TRBV12-3/TRBV12-4	NA	TRBD2	TRBJ2-3	CASSFHSGGSTDTQYF	TGTGCCAGCAGTTTTCATAGCGGGGGGAGCACAGATACGCAGTATTTT
TRBV3-1	few	NA	TRBJ1-1	CASSQSFREGEAFF	TGTGCCAGCAGCCAATCGTTTAGGGAAGGTGAAGCTTTCTTT